This T cell receptor beta chain was recorded in a study of blood T cell repertoires in COVID-19. TCRdb keeps only in-frame clones here, not all; method: immunoSEQ multiplex PCR. The sample includes just over 95,000 clones, 82% of them seen just once. This clone was seen just once. Sequencing used peripheral blood. This TCR came from a man at least 80 years old with acute or convalescent COVID-19.

CDR3 region: CASSVKFGSLNTEAFF. The CDR3 coding sequence is TGCGCCAGCAGCGTAAAGTTTGGGAGCTTGAACACTGAAGCTTTCTTT. The gene calls are TRBV5-1 and TRBJ1-1; no reliable D call. CDR3 length: 16 residues. Germline assignment: CDR1 SGHRS and CDR2 YFSETQ. The V end lost 4 bases, the J end lost 0 bases, and 16 bases lay between the germline ends.